The clone carrying this TCR beta chain was seen just once. No antigen is known for it. The data originate from a study of T-cell memory formation after mild COVID-19. Across the study: TCR clustering was largely donor specific. General study results and limits: Contracting clones from day 15 to 85 had balanced CD4/CD8; later expanders favoured CD4+. Whether day 37 second-wave clones are SARS-CoV-2-specific was not confirmed.

Using its own MiXCR run on the 5' RACE reads, TCRdb lists one record per CDR3 protein. The top ten hold around 20% of the sample, which has over 300,000 distinct CDR3 sequences, 20% seen once. Germline CDR1 reads MNHEY; CDR2 reads SVGAGI. The CDR3 consists of 14 residues. V gave up 2 bases and J gave up 6 bases; unmatched junction bases: 4. Sequenced sample: PBMCs or a T cell subset sorted from them (not recorded which). This sequence joins TRBV6-5 and TRBJ1-2, with 9 bases identical to TRBD1. The TCR comes from a man younger than 35 who had mild COVID-19 (a few samples of this study predate the infection). Cell type and time point are not known. CDR3 in amino acids: CASSYGDRGDGYTF. The CDR3 region has the DNA TGTGCCAGCAGTTACGGAGACAGGGGGGATGGCTACACCTTC.